Below, 5 T cell receptor beta chains from the same sample are listed, as sequenced in a study of blood T cell repertoires in COVID-19. Produced via immunoSEQ multiplex PCR; TCRdb's table is partial and in-frame only. The sample has roughly 260,000 clones; 75% to 90% are singletons. The sample consisted of PBMCs or T cells enriched from blood (not recorded which). Source of these receptors: a woman between 45 and 60 years old who had recovered from COVID-19.

The V call is TRBV19, the J call TRBJ1-1; 7 bases align to TRBD1. V dropped 1 base and J dropped 2; count of bases not matched to a gene: 4. The CDR3 sequence is 15 residues long. The germline V gene has CDR1 LNHDA and CDR2 SQIVND (reference sequence). The CDR3 is CASSIAGGGNTEAFF. The CDR3 bases are TGTGCCAGTAGTATAGCAGGGGGAGGAAACACTGAAGCTTTCTTT.

V usage is TRBV4-2 and J usage is TRBJ2-4, with 9 bases that match TRBD2. Germline CDR1 is LGHNA and CDR2 is YNFKEQ. CDR3 length: 16 residues. The V and J ends lost 1 base and 5 bases, in that order; junction bases with no gene match: 6. The CDR3 loop reads CASSQVTTSGENIQYF. The CDR3 DNA sequence: TGTGCCAGCAGCCAAGTTACGACTAGCGGAGAAAACATTCAGTACTTC.

The chain is built from TRBV27 and TRBJ1-1; possibly TRBD1 for D (6 bases). Germline V CDR1 and CDR2: MNHEY, SMNVEV (reference sequence). V was shortened by 10 bases and J by 2 bases, with 17 bases between the two germline ends. CDR3 length: 14 amino acids. CDR3 DNA: TGTGCCACCCAGGTGGGACATCCAAACACTGAAGCTTTCTTT. Residues: CATQVGHPNTEAFF.

This clone was observed a single time. The genes are TRBV10-3 and TRBJ1-1; D gene ambiguous. V was clipped by 6 bases and J by 1 base, with 18 bases between them. This CDR3 region has 16 residues. Germline-derived CDR1 and CDR2 are ENHRY and SYGVKD. The CDR3 DNA reads TGTGCCATCAGGGGCCGCACGACCGGGGAGAACACTGAAGCTTTCTTT. Its translation is CAIRGRTTGENTEAFF.

This clone appeared a few times. The genes are TRBV7-9 and TRBJ1-3; D is uncertain. CDR1 and CDR2 from the germline V gene are SEHNR and FQNEAQ (reference sequence). Trimming removed 4 bases at V and 0 bases at J, with 7 bases between. CDR3 length equals 14 residues. Here the CDR3 DNA reads TGTGCCAGCAGCTCCCGTAGCTCTGGAAACACCATATATTTT. Translated: CASSSRSSGNTIYF.